This T cell receptor (beta chain) was sequenced during a study of blood T cell repertoires in COVID-19 (dated by TCRdb to 2018 to 2021). Broadly, across the study: Collaborator samples came from the United States, Italy and Spain and covered acute and convalescent phases of COVID-19. HLA class I and class II types, where available, came from metadata supplied by the sample provider rather than from assay-based typing. A de-identified subject ID, COVID-19 status, age in years and sex were almost always included in the sample metadata. The repertoires were released in a freely available public database meant as a resource for research on the immune response to SARS-CoV-2. The prospective study material was composed of cDNA or gDNA derived from T cells, B-cell-depleted T cells, or PBMCs. The samples were drawn from two sources: the first 160 participants of the ongoing ImmuneRACE study, and 950 to 1,500 subjects contributed by 6 global collaborators. The dataset comprised deeply sampled blood TCRbeta repertoires from subjects exposed to, actively infected with, or recovered from COVID-19.

Measured from the cysteine to the phenylalanine, the CDR3 is 14 residues long. Only the CDR3 DNA stays, 42 bases, in frame from base 1. Germline trimming: 5 bases from V, 6 bases from J; junction bases outside gene matches: 10. The germline V gene encodes CDR1 SGHAT and CDR2 FQNNGV. Study-wide findings and limitations: The quantity of clinical and demographic metadata differed by source and by participant and was supplied without curation.

Participants in the prospective study were aged roughly 18 to 100 years, lived in over 20 United States geographic areas, and enrolled through a virtual design. To assign participants to cohorts, the prospective study relied on clinical history that participants themselves reported in a screening survey and a study questionnaire. Recovered participants in ImmuneRACE Cohort 3 were defined by two consecutive negative NP/OP PCR tests, clearance by a healthcare professional, or resolution of symptoms. Mobile phlebotomists in the prospective study collected whole blood, serum and a nasopharyngeal or oropharyngeal swab from every participant. Prospective study participants could optionally give additional blood draws and questionnaires over an approximately two-month period. Blood samples from the prospective study were shipped frozen or at room temperature prior to DNA extraction. To note about this clone: Its recognized antigen is unknown. No base-level quality is on record; no much larger clone is a single base apart.

TCRbeta CDR3 regions were amplified from genomic DNA by means of the immunoSEQ Assay, a bias-controlled multiplex PCR. The original methods were these. The number of nucleated cells in each sample was estimated by amplification of reference gene primers within the assay. Sequence reads were collapsed and filtered to measure the absolute abundance of every unique TCRbeta CDR3 rearrangement. For each sample, productive Simpson clonality was calculated as the square root of Simpson's diversity index over productive rearrangements. TCRdb took over this immuneACCESS table, retaining in-frame rearrangements with V and J assigned. Such tables are incomplete; in checked studies, under half of the missing clones stem from an unresolved V gene, and the remainder is unexplained. V and J calls and clone size are given by that table; D and trimming were obtained from the DNA. Within this sample are under 250,000 clones, with roughly 80% of them counted one time only. The ten largest clones add up to around 1.8% of the sample.

Source material: PBMCs or T cells enriched from blood (not recorded which). The receptor comes from a man aged 60-69 years who had recovered from COVID-19. The sequence is built from TRBV11-2 and TRBJ2-7, with 7 central nucleotides matching TRBD1. The CDR3 sequence is CASSTLQGYGEQYF. The nucleotide sequence is given as TGTGCCAGCAGCACCCTACAGGGGTATGGCGAGCAGTACTTC.